The 8 T cell receptor beta chains below all came from one sample that was sequenced in a study of cytomegalovirus exposure and HLA in healthy donors. The study ran its PCR with 60 Vbeta and 13 Jbeta primers. TCRdb's table, derived via immunoSEQ multiplex PCR, lists solely in-frame clones and lacks some. The data hold around 150,000 clones, with roughly 76% observed a single time. Material: PBMCs. The receptors derive from a woman between 45 and 65 years old in good health and CMV-seronegative.

V is TRBV6-5 and J is TRBJ2-3, with TRBD1 matching 8 bases. The J segment lost 5 bases and the V segment lost 5 bases, leaving 9 bases of the junction unmatched. Germline V CDR1 and CDR2: MNHEY, SVGAGI. The CDR3 is made up of 15 amino acids. The CDR3 region has the DNA TGTGCCAGCAGTACCTCGCACAGGGGGGTAGATACGCAGTATTTT. Protein product: CASSTSHRGVDTQYF.

This chain links TRBV7-6 with TRBJ2-7; TRBD2 agrees at 9 bases. The germline CDR1 and CDR2 sequences are SGHVS and FNYEAQ. The CDR3 consists of 15 residues. J lost 2 bases, V lost 2 bases, and 4 bases had no gene match. As DNA, the CDR3 is TGTGCCAGCAGCTTATCGGCTAGCGGGGCCTACGAGCAGTACTTC. This sequence encodes CASSLSASGAYEQYF. Full variable domain (outside the CDR3, taken from reference TRBV7-6 and TRBJ2-7): GAGVSQSPRYKVTKRGQDVALRCDPISGHVSLYWYRQALGQGPEFLTYFNYEAQQDKSGLPNDRFSAERPEGSISTLTIQRTEQRDSAMYRCASSLSASGAYEQYFGPGTRLTVT.

The chain combines TRBV6-5 with TRBJ2-1; D is perhaps TRBD2 (5 bases). Germline V gives CDR1 MNHEY, CDR2 SVGAGI. Trimming took 4 bases from V and 9 from J, leaving 10 bases between them. This CDR3 has 12 residues. As DNA, the CDR3 is TGTGCCAGCAGTTTCGAGGGTGGTGAGCAGTTCTTC. The encoded protein is CASSFEGGEQFF.

The chain uses TRBV11-2 and TRBJ1-1, with a possible D match to TRBD1 (6 bases). Germline V lookup: CDR1 SGHAT, CDR2 FQNNGV. Trimming cost V 4 bases and J 5 bases, with 17 bases left between them. The CDR3 has 15 residues. CDR3 nucleotide sequence: TGTGCCAGCAGCTCCTTCCGCCAAACAGGGACTGAAGCTTTCTTT. This gives the protein CASSSFRQTGTEAFF.

This chain links TRBV6-1 with TRBJ2-7, with TRBD2 matching 12 bases. Germline-derived CDR1 and CDR2 are MNHNS and SASEGT. The CDR3 has 15 residues. Trimming removed 4 bases from V and 3 bases from J; junction bases left unmatched: 4. The CDR3 sequence: CASSATSGRYYEQYF. In nucleotides, the CDR3 is TGTGCCAGCAGTGCCACTAGCGGGAGGTACTACGAGCAGTACTTC.

Only one count was recorded for this clone. The genes are TRBV7-2 and TRBJ2-7, with D possibly matching TRBD2 (6 bases). CDR1 and CDR2 (germline): SGHTA, FQGNSA. The CDR3 extends over 15 amino acids. Trimming shortened V by 5 bases and J by 0 bases, and 14 bases separated the two germline ends. In nucleotides, the CDR3 is TGTGCCAGCAGCCGCGAGGGAGGCCCCTCCTACGAGCAGTACTTC. Protein sequence: CASSREGGPSYEQYF.

V usage is TRBV4-3 and J usage is TRBJ1-2, with D possibly being TRBD1 (6 bases). Trimming left V 4 bases short and J 11 bases short, with 17 bases between. Per the germline V gene, CDR1 is LGHNA and CDR2 is YSLEER. There are 13 residues in the CDR3. The CDR3 bases are TGCGCCAGCAGCCCCTCCAGGGGTATGGGATACACCTTC. Translated, it gives CASSPSRGMGYTF.

The chain uses TRBV19 and TRBJ1-2, with 8 bases aligning to TRBD1. The CDR3 sequence is 14 residues long. The V gene's germline CDR1 is LNHDA and CDR2 SQIVND (reference sequence). V was pared by 5 bases and J by 0 bases, with 2 bases of the junction left unmatched. The CDR3 DNA reads TGTGCCAGTAGTCCAGGGGGCTCTAACTATGGCTACACCTTC. It yields the protein CASSPGGSNYGYTF.